The 22 T cell receptor beta chains listed next were all sequenced from one sample in a study of blood T cell repertoires in COVID-19. Some clones are missing from TCRdb's copy, which holds only in-frame ones; the method was immunoSEQ multiplex PCR. The data show 140,000 or so clones, with roughly 83% seen just once and approximately 9.1% held by the top ten. Material: PBMCs or T cells enriched from blood (not recorded which). These receptors all stem from a man over 45 who had recovered from COVID-19.

The gene calls are TRBV24-1 and TRBJ1-4; 8 nucleotides line up with TRBD1. CDR3 length: 15 residues. Germline trimming cut 4 bases from V and 7 bases from J; bases unmatched to any gene: 7. In germline, CDR1 is KGHDR, CDR2 SFDVKD. The CDR3 nucleotides are TGTGCCACCAGTGACCCGACAGGGGACGTTGAAAAACTGTTTTTT. This gives the protein CATSDPTGDVEKLFF.

J is TRBJ1-1 and V is TRBV7-8, with 8 nucleotides matching TRBD1. V lost 2 bases, J lost 0 bases, and 8 bases stayed unmatched. In germline, CDR1 is SGHVS, CDR2 FQNEAQ. This CDR3 spans 17 amino acids. The DNA of the CDR3 is TGTGCCAGCAGCTTAAGGCAGGGGGCTGCCGTGAACACTGAAGCTTTCTTT. It specifies CASSLRQGAAVNTEAFF.

The chain combines TRBV6-5 with TRBJ1-1; no reliable D call. The V end lost 6 bases, the J end lost 1 base, and 15 bases lay between the germline ends. The germline gives CDR1 MNHEY, CDR2 SVGAGI. The CDR3 runs 15 residues. CDR3 DNA sequence: TGTGCCAGCAGCCGCCCCAAGTCGAGGAACACTGAAGCTTTCTTT. It is translated as CASSRPKSRNTEAFF.

V and J are TRBV28 and TRBJ2-7, with 14 positions matching TRBD2. The V and J ends lost 2 bases and 3 bases, in that order; junction bases with no gene match: 6. Looked up from germline, CDR1 is MDHEN and CDR2 is SYDVKM. The CDR3 length is 17 residues. CDR3: CASSLGLAGGSDYEQYF. Here the CDR3 DNA reads TGTGCCAGCAGTTTAGGACTAGCGGGGGGAAGTGACTACGAGCAGTACTTC.

This clone was observed a single time. The chain combines TRBV6-6 with TRBJ2-5; TRBD2 aligns across 9 bases. V lost 6 bases, J lost 2 bases, and 10 bases stayed unmatched. CDR1 and CDR2 from the germline V gene are MNHNY and SVGAGI (reference sequence). The CDR3 runs to 16 residues. Here the CDR3 DNA reads TGTGCCAGCAGACGACCGCTAGCGGGGCTACAAGAGACCCAGTACTTC. Protein: CASRRPLAGLQETQYF.

V usage is TRBV19 and J usage is TRBJ1-1; D ambiguous. This CDR3 has 14 amino acids. Trimming cost V 1 base and J 1 base, with 7 bases left between them. The V gene's germline CDR1 is LNHDA and CDR2 SQIVND (reference sequence). The chain's CDR3 is CASSIVRTNTEAFF. Here the CDR3 DNA reads TGTGCCAGTAGTATAGTGAGAACGAACACTGAAGCTTTCTTT.

This clone occurred a few times. This rearrangement joins TRBV11-3 to TRBJ1-1; D is unresolved. There are 13 residues in the CDR3. Trimming stripped 3 bases from V and 3 bases from J, with 8 bases between. Germline lookup yields CDR1 SGHNT and CDR2 YENEEA. The CDR3, as DNA: TGTGCCAGCAGCTTTCTGGGCGACACTGAAGCTTTCTTT. Its translation is CASSFLGDTEAFF.

The chain joins TRBV19 to TRBJ2-2; 11 bases match TRBD2. Germline V CDR1 and CDR2: LNHDA, SQIVND (reference sequence). The CDR3 spans 16 residues. V lost 6 bases, J lost 4 bases, and 7 bases stayed unmatched. As DNA, the CDR3 is TGTGCCAGTAGGGTAGCGGGGGGGTTACCCACCGGGGAGCTGTTTTTT. This gives the protein CASRVAGGLPTGELFF.

V gene TRBV4-1 combines with J gene TRBJ1-5; 7 bases match TRBD1. CDR3 length equals 17 residues. The J segment lost 7 bases and the V segment lost 0 bases, leaving 12 bases of the junction unmatched. Looked up from germline, CDR1 is MGHRA and CDR2 is YSYEKL. CDR3 sequence: CASSQDRRGGAGQPQHF. CDR3 bases: TGCGCCAGCAGCCAAGATCGGAGAGGGGGCGCGGGACAGCCCCAGCATTTT.

The chain is built from TRBV7-8 and TRBJ2-3; 7 positions match TRBD1. V was pared by 6 bases and J by 5 bases, with 5 bases of the junction left unmatched. Germline CDR1 SGHVS, CDR2 FQNEAQ. The CDR3 sequence is 13 residues long. CDR3 DNA: TGTGCCAGCAGAAACAGGGGTGAAGATACGCAGTATTTT. Its translation: CASRNRGEDTQYF.

CDR3 bases: TGTGCCACCTCGACAGGGGGCCTCTACAATGAGCAGTTCTTC. It specifies CATSTGGLYNEQFF. The chain couples TRBV28 to TRBJ2-1; 10 positions match TRBD1. V lost 10 bases and J lost 3; bases outside the gene matches: 6. The CDR3 is 14 residues long. Germline loops: CDR1 MDHEN, CDR2 SYDVKM.

The chain joins TRBV4-1 to TRBJ2-3, with D maybe TRBD2 (5 bases). Germline V gene lookup returns CDR1 MGHRA and CDR2 YSYEKL. The CDR3 has 13 residues. Trimming took off 2 bases at V and 6 bases at J, with 9 bases between the two ends. CDR3 in DNA: TGCGCCAGCAGCCAACCGGGATCGGATACGCAGTATTTT. The encoded protein is CASSQPGSDTQYF.

The gene calls are TRBV7-3 and TRBJ1-2; 8 bases map to TRBD1. CDR3 length: 13 residues. The V segment lost 5 bases and the J segment 4 bases; nucleotides outside the gene matches: 3. Germline V gene sequence: CDR1 SGHTA, CDR2 FQGTGA. CDR3 sequence reads: CASSETGGYGYTF. CDR3 nucleotide sequence: TGTGCCAGCAGCGAAACAGGGGGCTATGGCTACACCTTC.

The table lists this clone with a count of one. CDR3 residues: CASSVGTGNYGYTF. In DNA, the CDR3 is TGTGCCAGTAGTGTGGGGACAGGGAACTATGGCTACACCTTC. This chain links TRBV19 with TRBJ1-2; 9 nucleotides line up with TRBD1. CDR3 length: 14 residues. Per the germline V gene, CDR1 is LNHDA and CDR2 is SQIVND (reference sequence). The V gene end was trimmed by 5 bases and the J gene end by 2 bases; junction bases not matched to a gene: 3.

The chain has TRBV7-3 and TRBJ2-2; D may be TRBD2 (6 bases). The CDR3 has 15 amino acids. Trimming removed 4 bases at V and 4 bases at J, with 13 bases between. CDR1 and CDR2 from the germline V gene are SGHTA and FQGTGA. The CDR3 region is CASSSSTGVTGELFF. CDR3 nucleotides: TGTGCCAGCAGCTCATCAACGGGGGTCACCGGGGAGCTGTTTTTT. Variable domain in full (rest from reference TRBV7-3 and TRBJ2-2): GAGVSQTPSNKVTEKGKYVELRCDPISGHTALYWYRQSLGQGPEFLIYFQGTGAADDSGLPNDRFFAVRPEGSVSTLKIQRTERGDSAVYLCASSSSTGVTGELFFGEGSRLTVL.

The chain is built from TRBV6-2 or TRBV6-3 and TRBJ2-7, with a tentative D call TRBD1 (5 bases). Germline values: CDR1 MNHEY, CDR2 SVGEGT. This CDR3 is built from 15 residues. With 6 bases removed from V and 7 bases from J, the gap between germline ends came to 22 bases. CDR3 sequence reads: CASSRREPLNPEQYF. As DNA, the CDR3 is TGTGCCAGCAGCCGCAGGGAACCCCTGAACCCGGAGCAGTACTTC.

V gene TRBV18 combines with J gene TRBJ1-1; D is possibly TRBD1 (5 bases). The CDR3 loop spans 14 amino acids. Germline values: CDR1 KGHSH, CDR2 LQKENI. Trimming left V 0 bases short and J 1 base short, with 6 bases between. CDR3 loop: CASSPPGPNTEAFF. CDR3 coding DNA: TGTGCCAGCTCACCACCGGGGCCGAACACTGAAGCTTTCTTT.

The chain uses TRBV27 and TRBJ1-4; D gene uncertain. Germline lookup yields CDR1 MNHEY and CDR2 SMNVEV (reference sequence). The length of the CDR3 is 15 residues. V was trimmed by 4 bases and J by 6 bases, leaving 15 bases between them. The CDR3 sequence is CASSSRQVAHEKLFF. CDR3 nucleotide sequence: TGTGCCAGCAGTTCCCGACAAGTTGCCCATGAAAAACTGTTTTTT.

On this clone itself: Additional DNA sequences in this sample encode the identical CDR3. The chain uses TRBV29-1 and TRBJ1-5; D possibly corresponds to TRBD1 (5 bases). Trimming stripped 1 base from V and 7 bases from J, with 11 bases between. This CDR3 region has 13 residues. CDR1 and CDR2 from the germline V gene are SQVTM and ANQGSEA. The CDR3 is CSVEGGGGQPQHF. CDR3 DNA sequence: TGCAGCGTTGAAGGGGGGGGAGGCCAGCCCCAGCATTTT.

The V call is TRBV6-5, the J call TRBJ1-1, with D perhaps matching TRBD1 (6 bases). Between the trimmed V and J ends, which lost 8 bases and 4 bases, there was a span of 8 bases. The CDR3 totals 11 residues. From germline, CDR1 is MNHEY and CDR2 SVGAGI. CDR3 sequence reads: CASQGGTEAFF. The DNA for the CDR3 is TGTGCCAGCCAAGGGGGCACTGAAGCTTTCTTT.

The gene calls are TRBV3-1 (or the pseudogene TRBV3-2) and TRBJ1-1, with 8 bases lining up with TRBD1. The junction had 5 bases not matched to a gene; V was cut back by 1 base and J by 7 bases. The CDR3 is 14 residues long. Looked up from germline, CDR1 is LGHDT and CDR2 is YNNKEL (reference sequence). Here the CDR3 DNA reads TGTGCCAGCAGCCAAGGGACAGGGTCCAATGAAGCTTTCTTT. This translates into CASSQGTGSNEAFF.

This rearrangement joins TRBV7-8 to TRBJ2-7; 11 bases are a match to TRBD2. The CDR3 runs to 16 residues. From germline, CDR1 is SGHVS and CDR2 FQNEAQ. Losses at the gene ends were 2 bases for V and 4 bases for J; bases not matched to a gene: 7. The CDR3 coding sequence is TGTGCCAGCAGCTTACAAAATAGCGGGGGGGTTTACGAGCAGTACTTC. Translated, it gives CASSLQNSGGVYEQYF.